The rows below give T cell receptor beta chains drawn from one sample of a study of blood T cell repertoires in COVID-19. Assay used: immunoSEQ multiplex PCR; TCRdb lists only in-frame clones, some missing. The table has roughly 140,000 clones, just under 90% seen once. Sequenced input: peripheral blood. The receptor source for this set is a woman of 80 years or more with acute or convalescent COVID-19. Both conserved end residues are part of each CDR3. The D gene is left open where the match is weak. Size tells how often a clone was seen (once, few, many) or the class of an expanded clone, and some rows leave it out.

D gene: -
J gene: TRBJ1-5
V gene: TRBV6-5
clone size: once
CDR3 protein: CASSIGGRVNQPQHF
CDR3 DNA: TGTGCCAGCAGCATCGGGGGGAGGGTCAATCAGCCCCAGCATTTT

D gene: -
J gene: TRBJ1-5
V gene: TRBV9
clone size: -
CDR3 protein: CASSETGDPNQPQHF
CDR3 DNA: TGTGCCAGCAGCGAGACAGGCGACCCTAATCAGCCCCAGCATTTT

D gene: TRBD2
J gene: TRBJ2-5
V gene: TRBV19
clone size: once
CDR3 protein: CASTPSGGRETQYF
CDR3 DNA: TGTGCCAGTACCCCTAGCGGGGGACGAGAGACCCAGTACTTC

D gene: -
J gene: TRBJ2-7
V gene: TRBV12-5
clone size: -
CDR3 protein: CASGLPGQSYEQYF
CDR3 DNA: TGTGCTAGTGGTTTGCCCGGACAGTCCTACGAGCAGTACTTC

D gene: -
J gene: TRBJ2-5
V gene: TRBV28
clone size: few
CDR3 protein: CASSIGGLGLETQYF
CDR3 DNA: TGTGCCAGCAGTATAGGGGGTTTGGGTCTTGAGACCCAGTACTTC

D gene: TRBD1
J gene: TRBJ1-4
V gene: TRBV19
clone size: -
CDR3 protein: CATQGALGEKLFF
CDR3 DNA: TGTGCCACACAGGGGGCGCTTGGTGAAAAACTGTTTTTT

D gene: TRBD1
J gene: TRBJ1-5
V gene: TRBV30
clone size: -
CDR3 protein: CAWSHRGGNQPQHF
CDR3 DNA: TGTGCCTGGAGTCACAGGGGGGGCAATCAGCCCCAGCATTTT

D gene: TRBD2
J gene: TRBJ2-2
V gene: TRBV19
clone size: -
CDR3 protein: CASSRWTSGAGELFF
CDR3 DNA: TGTGCCAGTAGTCGTTGGACTAGCGGAGCCGGGGAGCTGTTTTTT

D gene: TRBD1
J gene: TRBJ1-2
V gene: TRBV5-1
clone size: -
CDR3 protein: CASSLGGTGTNYGYTF
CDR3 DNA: TGCGCCAGCAGCTTGGGCGGGACAGGGACTAACTATGGCTACACCTTC

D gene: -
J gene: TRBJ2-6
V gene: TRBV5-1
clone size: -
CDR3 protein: CASSLFQALSSGANVLTF
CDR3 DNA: TGCGCCAGCAGCTTGTTCCAGGCTCTTAGCTCTGGGGCCAACGTCCTGACTTTC

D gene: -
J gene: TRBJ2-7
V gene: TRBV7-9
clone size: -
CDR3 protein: CASTRDYSYEQYF
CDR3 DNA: TGTGCCAGCACCCGAGACTACTCCTACGAGCAGTACTTC

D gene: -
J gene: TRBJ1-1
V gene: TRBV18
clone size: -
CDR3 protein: CASSLSGSNTEAFF
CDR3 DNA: TGTGCCAGCTCATTAAGCGGCAGCAACACTGAAGCTTTCTTT

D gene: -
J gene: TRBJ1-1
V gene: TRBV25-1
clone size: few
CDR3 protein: CASSEGRIGAFF
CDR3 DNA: TGTGCCAGCAGTGAAGGTCGGATCGGGGCTTTCTTT

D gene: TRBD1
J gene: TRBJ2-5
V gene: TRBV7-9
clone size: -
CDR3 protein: CASRLGQWETQYF
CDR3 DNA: TGTGCCAGCAGACTGGGACAGTGGGAGACCCAGTACTTC

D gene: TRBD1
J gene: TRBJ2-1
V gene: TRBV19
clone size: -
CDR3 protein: CASHPPPGQGRSSYNEQFF
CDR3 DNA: TGTGCCAGCCACCCGCCGCCGGGACAGGGAAGGAGCTCCTACAATGAGCAGTTCTTC

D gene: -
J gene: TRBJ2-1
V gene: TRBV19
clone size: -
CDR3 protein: CASSIDQWAANEQFF
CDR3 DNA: TGTGCCAGTAGTATAGATCAGTGGGCCGCCAATGAGCAGTTCTTC

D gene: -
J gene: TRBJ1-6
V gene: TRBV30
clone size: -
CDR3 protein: CAWSPRDNSPLHF
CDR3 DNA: TGTGCCTGGAGTCCCAGGGATAATTCACCCCTCCACTTT

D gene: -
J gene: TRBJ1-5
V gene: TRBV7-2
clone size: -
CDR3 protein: CASSLAGSGQPQHF
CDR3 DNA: TGTGCCAGCAGCTTAGCAGGGTCGGGACAGCCCCAGCATTTT

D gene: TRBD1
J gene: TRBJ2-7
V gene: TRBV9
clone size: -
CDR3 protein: CASSRERQGGYEQYF
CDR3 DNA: TGTGCCAGCAGCCGCGAGAGACAGGGTGGGTACGAGCAGTACTTC

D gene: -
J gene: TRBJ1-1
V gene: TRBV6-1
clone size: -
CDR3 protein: CASSETGVRGTEAFF
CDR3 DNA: TGTGCCAGCAGTGAAACGGGGGTAAGGGGCACTGAAGCTTTCTTT

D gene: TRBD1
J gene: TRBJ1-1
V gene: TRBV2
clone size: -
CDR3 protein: CASNPFQGGYTEAFF
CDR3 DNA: TGTGCCAGCAACCCATTCCAGGGGGGTTACACTGAAGCTTTCTTT

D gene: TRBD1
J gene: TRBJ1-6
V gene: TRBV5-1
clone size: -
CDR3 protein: CASSLGGGDSPLHF
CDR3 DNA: TGCGCCAGCAGCTTGGGAGGGGGCGATTCACCCCTCCACTTT

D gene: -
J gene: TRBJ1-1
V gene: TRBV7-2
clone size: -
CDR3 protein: CATTILEEAFF
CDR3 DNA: TGTGCCACCACTATCTTGGAGGAGGCTTTCTTT

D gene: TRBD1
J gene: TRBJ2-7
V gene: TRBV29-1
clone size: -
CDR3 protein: CSVEEGTGGVYEQYF
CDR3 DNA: TGCAGCGTTGAAGAGGGGACAGGGGGCGTTTACGAGCAGTACTTC

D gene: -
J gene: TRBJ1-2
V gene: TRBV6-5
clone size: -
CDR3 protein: CASSNRGGRYGYTF
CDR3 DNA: TGTGCCAGCAGCAACCGAGGGGGTCGGTATGGCTACACCTTC

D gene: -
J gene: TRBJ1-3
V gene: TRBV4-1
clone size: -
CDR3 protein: CASSQGSGGRGNTIYF
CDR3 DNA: TGCGCCAGCAGCCAAGGGTCAGGAGGGAGAGGAAACACCATATATTTT

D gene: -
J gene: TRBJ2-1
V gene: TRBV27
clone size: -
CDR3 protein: CASSFLDSRSNEQFF
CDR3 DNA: TGTGCCAGCAGTTTCCTGGACAGTCGCTCTAATGAGCAGTTCTTC

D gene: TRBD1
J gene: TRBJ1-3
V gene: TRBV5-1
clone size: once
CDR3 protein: CASSPFGQGGAGNTIYF
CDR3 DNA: TGCGCCAGCAGCCCCTTCGGACAGGGGGGGGCTGGAAACACCATATATTTT

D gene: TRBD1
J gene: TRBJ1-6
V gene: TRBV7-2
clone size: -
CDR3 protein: CASSVTGTGGSPLHF
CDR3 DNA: TGTGCCAGCAGCGTTACCGGGACAGGGGGTTCACCCCTCCACTTT

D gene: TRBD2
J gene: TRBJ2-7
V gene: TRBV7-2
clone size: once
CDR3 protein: CASSLSSGYEQYF
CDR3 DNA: TGTGCCAGCAGCTTATCTAGCGGCTACGAGCAGTACTTC

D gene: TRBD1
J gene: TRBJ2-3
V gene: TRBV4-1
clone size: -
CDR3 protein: CASSRQQGAGTDTQYF
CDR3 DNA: TGCGCCAGCAGCCGTCAACAGGGGGCGGGCACAGATACGCAGTATTTT

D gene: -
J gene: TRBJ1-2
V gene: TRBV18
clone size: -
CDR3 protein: CASSPRGEHYGYTF
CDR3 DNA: TGTGCCAGCTCACCAAGGGGTGAGCACTATGGCTACACCTTC

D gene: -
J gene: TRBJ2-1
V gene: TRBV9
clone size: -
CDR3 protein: CASSGLQGHRSYNEQFF
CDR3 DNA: TGTGCCAGCAGCGGCCTACAGGGACACAGGTCCTACAATGAGCAGTTCTTC

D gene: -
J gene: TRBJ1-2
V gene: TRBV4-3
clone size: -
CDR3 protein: CASSQSSTSWSGYTF
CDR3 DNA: TGCGCCAGCAGCCAGAGTTCGACATCTTGGTCCGGCTACACCTTC

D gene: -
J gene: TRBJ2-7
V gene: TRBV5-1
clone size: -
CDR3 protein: CASSSGQYEQYF
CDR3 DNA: TGCGCCAGCAGTTCTGGACAGTACGAGCAGTACTTC

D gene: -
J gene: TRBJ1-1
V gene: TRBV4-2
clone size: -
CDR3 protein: CASSQDSGALNTEAFF
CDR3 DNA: TGTGCCAGCAGCCAAGATTCTGGGGCCCTGAACACTGAAGCTTTCTTT

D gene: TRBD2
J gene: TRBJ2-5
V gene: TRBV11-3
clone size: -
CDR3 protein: CASSLGVTAGGRETQYF
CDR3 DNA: TGTGCCAGCAGCTTAGGGGTGACAGCGGGGGGTCGGGAGACCCAGTACTTC

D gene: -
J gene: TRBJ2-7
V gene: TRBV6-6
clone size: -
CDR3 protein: CASISAGRSYEQYF
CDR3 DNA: TGTGCCAGCATTTCGGCAGGGCGAAGCTACGAGCAGTACTTC

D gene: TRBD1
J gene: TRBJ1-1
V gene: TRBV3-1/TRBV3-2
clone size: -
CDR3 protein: CASSGRDRNTEAFF
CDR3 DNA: TGTGCCAGCAGCGGCCGGGACAGGAACACTGAAGCTTTCTTT

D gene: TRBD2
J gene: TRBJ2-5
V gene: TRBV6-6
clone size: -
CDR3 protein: CASSFGQPGRETQYF
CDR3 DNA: TGTGCCAGCAGTTTCGGACAACCCGGGAGGGAGACCCAGTACTTC

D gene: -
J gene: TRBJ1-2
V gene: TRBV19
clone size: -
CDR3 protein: CASSGQNYGYTF
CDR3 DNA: TGTGCCAGTAGCGGACAGAACTATGGCTACACCTTC